These 30 T cell receptor beta chains came from one sample sequenced in a study of post-analysis software for immune sequencing data. Study-wide results and limits: The study found TRBV5-6, TRBV5-1 and TRBV20-1 among roughly 5 TRBV segments more frequent in patients than controls.

These receptors lack a known antigen. Included in the TCR beta cDNA libraries were unique molecular identifiers. TCRdb reprocessed the PCR reads via MiXCR and lists one record per CDR3 protein. The sample consists of hundreds of thousands of distinct CDR3 sequences, roughly 27% of them appearing once. What was sequenced was blood. The receptors were sampled from a girl between 5 and 17 years old with multiple sclerosis.

This sequence joins TRBV19 and TRBJ2-4; TRBD1 matches at 7 bases. V was clipped by 6 bases and J by 13 bases; unmatched bases: 9. The CDR3 loop spans 12 amino acids. Germline CDR1 LNHDA, CDR2 SQIVND (reference sequence). As DNA, the CDR3 is TGTGCCAGTAGCCGGACAGGTCCTGAGCAGTACTTC. It yields the protein CASSRTGPEQYF.

This chain uses TRBV27 with TRBJ2-5, with 9 bases matching TRBD1. CDR1 MNHEY and CDR2 SMNVEV come from the germline V gene (reference sequence). The V gene end was trimmed by 4 bases and the J gene end by 5 bases; junction bases not matched to a gene: 8. The CDR3 runs 15 residues. This CDR3 reads CASSSRTGAGETQYF. CDR3 bases: TGTGCCAGCAGTTCCAGGACAGGGGCCGGGGAGACCCAGTACTTC.

The chain is built from TRBV5-1 and TRBJ2-3; 8 nucleotides agree with TRBD2. The V segment lost 3 bases and the J segment 4 bases; nucleotides outside the gene matches: 25. Germline lookup yields CDR1 SGHRS and CDR2 YFSETQ. CDR3 length: 21 residues. Here the CDR3 DNA reads TGCGCCAGCAGCTCCAAGACGCCCCTACGGACGGGAGGGAGGGAGGCAGATACGCAGTATTTT. Its translation: CASSSKTPLRTGGREADTQYF.

The J gene is TRBJ1-6, the V gene TRBV7-2, with 7 bases identical to TRBD1. CDR1 is SGHTA, CDR2 FQGNSA, per germline. The CDR3 is 18 amino acids. V dropped 8 bases and J dropped 2; count of bases not matched to a gene: 15. Here the CDR3 reads CASRQGGLLGTYNSPLHF. The CDR3 DNA reads TGTGCCAGCCGACAGGGAGGCCTCCTTGGGACCTATAATTCACCCCTCCACTTT.

CDR3 residues: CAGCSSGGPQETQYF. CDR3 nucleotide sequence: TGTGCCGGCTGTTCTAGCGGGGGGCCCCAAGAGACCCAGTACTTC. The J gene is TRBJ2-5, the V gene TRBV12-3 or TRBV12-4, with 11 bases lining up with TRBD2. V shed 11 bases and J 1 base; nucleotides not matched to a gene: 9. The CDR3 totals 15 residues.

The chain couples TRBV20-1 to TRBJ1-1; 10 bases line up with TRBD1. Germline trimming cut 0 bases from V and 1 base from J; bases unmatched to any gene: 2. This CDR3 spans 15 amino acids. CDR1 DFQATT and CDR2 SNEGSKA come from the germline V gene (reference sequence). CDR3 coding DNA: TGCAGTGCTAGAGACCGGGACAGGGGGAACACTGAAGCTTTCTTT. As protein: CSARDRDRGNTEAFF.

The chain combines TRBV6-5 with TRBJ1-1; D is ambiguous. The CDR3 consists of 15 residues. Germline CDR1 MNHEY, CDR2 SVGAGI. V dropped 2 bases and J dropped 5 bases, with 15 bases sitting between them. CDR3 sequence: CASSYRPIGRTEAFF. The CDR3 bases are TGTGCCAGCAGTTACAGACCGATAGGCAGGACTGAAGCTTTCTTT.

The chain employs TRBV3-1 and TRBJ2-3; D remains unclear. The germline CDR1 and CDR2 sequences are LGHDT and YNNKEL (reference sequence). The CDR3 is 15 residues long. The V end lost 2 bases, the J end lost 8 bases, and 17 bases lay between the germline ends. The CDR3 nucleotides read TGTGCCAGCAGCCAACAAGGTACCAGTGCCATTACGCAGTATTTT. Translated: CASSQQGTSAITQYF.

The genes are TRBV7-9 and TRBJ2-5; perhaps TRBD2 as D (5 bases). The J call is doubtful: the DNA matches TRBJ2-7 better. Germline CDR1 SEHNR, CDR2 FQNEAQ (reference sequence). The CDR3 is 13 residues long. The CDR3 is CASSPRGELEQYF. The CDR3 DNA is TGTGCCAGCAGCCCTCGGGGAGAACTCGAGCAGTACTTC.

This clonotype has a count of ten or more. This sequence joins TRBV12-3 or TRBV12-4 and TRBJ1-5; possibly TRBD1 for D (5 bases). This CDR3 is built from 13 residues. V dropped 1 base and J dropped 6 bases, with 7 bases sitting between them. As DNA, the CDR3 is TGTGCCAGCAGTTTAGTGGGGGGTCAGCCCCAGCATTTT. Its protein is CASSLVGGQPQHF.

Only a few counts were recorded for this clonotype. The rearrangement uses TRBV3-1 and TRBJ2-3; a possible D gene is TRBD2 (6 bases). The germline gives CDR1 LGHDT, CDR2 YNNKEL (reference sequence). The CDR3 is 14 residues long. V lost 1 base, J lost 14 bases, and 19 bases lay in between. The CDR3 nucleotides read TGTGCCAGCAGCCAAGGCCTGCCGGGACTCCGGCTGTATTTT. Its translation: CASSQGLPGLRLYF.

This clonotype came up a few times. This chain uses TRBV11-3 with TRBJ2-5; 8 nucleotides align to TRBD1. This CDR3 region has 14 residues. V dropped 6 bases and J dropped 5; count of bases not matched to a gene: 8. Germline CDR1 SGHNT, CDR2 YENEEA. CDR3 sequence reads: CASSPGGVEETQYF. The CDR3 region has the DNA TGTGCCAGCAGTCCAGGGGGCGTTGAGGAGACCCAGTACTTC.

This clonotype was seen a handful of times. V and J are TRBV20-1 and TRBJ2-1; TRBD2 matches at 7 bases. The V gene's germline CDR1 is DFQATT and CDR2 SNEGSKA (reference sequence). The CDR3 runs 13 residues. The J segment lost 6 bases and the V segment lost 6 bases, leaving 8 bases of the junction unmatched. CDR3 nucleotide sequence: TGCAGTGCACTAACGGGGGGTGGCAATGAGCAGTTCTTC. This codes for CSALTGGGNEQFF.

This clonotype was seen a few times. The chain recombines TRBV11-2 with TRBJ2-1; 8 nucleotides align to TRBD2. J gave up 2 bases and V 5 bases, and 14 bases lay outside the gene matches. CDR1 SGHAT and CDR2 FQNNGV come from the germline V gene. The CDR3 sequence is 18 residues long. CDR3 amino acids: CASSQYPGAGAAYNEQFF. The CDR3 DNA is TGTGCCAGCAGCCAATACCCGGGAGCGGGAGCGGCCTACAATGAGCAGTTCTTC.

A single count supports this clonotype. A much larger clone lies one base from this, so it may be a read error. This rearrangement joins TRBV5-1 to TRBJ2-7, with 7 bases fitting TRBD1. TRBJ2-5 explains the end of the DNA better; the J call may be wrong. The CDR3 is 13 residues long. Germline CDR1 SGHRS, CDR2 YFSETQ. CDR3 region: CASNQLQGETQYF. The CDR3, as DNA: TGCGCCAGCAACCAACTACAGGGGGAGACCCAGTACTTC.

This clonotype was found a few times. The chain has TRBV11-2 and TRBJ2-2; 7 bases map to TRBD1. The junction had 13 bases not matched to a gene; V was cut back by 5 bases and J by 7 bases. Germline loops: CDR1 SGHAT, CDR2 FQNNGV. This CDR3 has 16 amino acids. CDR3 protein: CASSGRTGVGVGELFF. The CDR3 coding sequence is TGTGCCAGCAGCGGACGGACAGGAGTTGGCGTCGGGGAGCTGTTTTTT. The entire variable domain, with the rest obtained from reference TRBV11-2 and TRBJ2-2, is as follows: EAGVAQSPRYKIIEKRQSVAFWCNPISGHATLYWYQQILGQGPKLLIQFQNNGVVDDSQLPKDRFSAERLKGVDSTLKIQPAKLEDSAVYLCASSGRTGVGVGELFFGEGSRLTVL.

The rearrangement joins TRBV7-8 to TRBJ2-6; D is tentatively TRBD1 or TRBD2 (5 bases each). V was cut by 5 bases and J by 4 bases, with 12 bases left in between. This CDR3 region has 15 residues. Germline CDR1 reads SGHVS; CDR2 reads FQNEAQ. The CDR3 nucleotides are TGTGCCAGCAGCCCCCGGGGCCCGGGGGCCAACGTCCTGACTTTC. Amino acid sequence: CASSPRGPGANVLTF.

CDR3 protein: CASSPGNPGGLGYTF. The CDR3, as DNA: TGTGCCAGCAGTCCCGGGAACCCAGGGGGACTTGGCTACACCTTC. The genes are TRBV12-3 or TRBV12-4 and TRBJ1-2, with 7 bases fitting TRBD1. CDR3 length: 15 residues. After removal of 5 bases from V and 7 bases from J, the junction contained 13 bases not matched to a gene.

This clonotype was seen a handful of times. V is TRBV11-2 and J is TRBJ2-5, with 9 bases aligning to TRBD1. The CDR3 is 16 amino acids. V dropped 5 bases and J dropped 6; count of bases not matched to a gene: 13. Looked up from germline, CDR1 is SGHAT and CDR2 is FQNNGV. This CDR3 reads CASSPTGTGFRQTQYF. In DNA form, the CDR3 reads TGTGCCAGCAGCCCGACCGGGACAGGGTTTCGACAGACCCAGTACTTC.

CDR3 amino acids: CASGSPSGGGNTQYF. Here the CDR3 DNA reads TGTGCTAGTGGTTCCCCTAGCGGGGGAGGGAATACGCAGTATTTT. The chain joins TRBV12-5 to TRBJ2-3; TRBD2 matches at 10 bases. V dropped 4 bases and J dropped 7; count of bases not matched to a gene: 8. Germline V gene sequence: CDR1 LGHNT, CDR2 FRNRAP. The CDR3 loop spans 15 amino acids.

This chain connects TRBV15 to TRBJ2-3, with D tentatively TRBD1 or TRBD2 (6 bases each). The CDR3 extends over 16 amino acids. The V end was cut by 5 bases, the J end by 4 bases, with 19 bases between. The germline V gene encodes CDR1 LNHNV and CDR2 YYDKDF (reference sequence). CDR3 DNA sequence: TGTGCCACCAGCTCCCCCGAGGCAGGGGAGGCAGATACGCAGTATTTT. As protein: CATSSPEAGEADTQYF.

This clonotype has ten or more counts. The chain links TRBV7-2 to TRBJ2-5, with D possibly being TRBD1 (5 bases). Looked up from germline, CDR1 is SGHTA and CDR2 is FQGNSA. The CDR3 covers 15 residues. The V gene lost 7 bases and the J gene lost 2 bases, with 17 bases spanning the gap. The DNA for the CDR3 is TGTGCCAGCAACACGATGCCAGGGCGTCAAGAGACCCAGTACTTC. It is translated as CASNTMPGRQETQYF.

V usage is TRBV9 and J usage is TRBJ1-5; 10 nucleotides line up with TRBD1. This CDR3 has 15 residues. Germline V lookup: CDR1 SGDLS, CDR2 YYNGEE. V shed 3 bases and J 4 bases; nucleotides not matched to a gene: 4. CDR3 nucleotides: TGTGCCAGCAGCGGTGGGACAGGGGATAATCAGCCCCAGCATTTT. Its translation is CASSGGTGDNQPQHF.

This clonotype was seen ten or more times. The genes are TRBV20-1 and TRBJ2-3, with a possible D match to TRBD2 (6 bases). V lost 5 bases and J 1 base, leaving 10 bases between the germline ends. The CDR3 consists of 13 residues. Germline loops: CDR1 DFQATT, CDR2 SNEGSKA (reference sequence). The CDR3 sequence: CSAPGARTDTQYF. The DNA of the CDR3 is TGCAGTGCTCCGGGAGCACGCACAGATACGCAGTATTTT.

The chain employs TRBV28 and TRBJ2-4; perhaps TRBD2 as D (6 bases). V dropped 6 bases and J dropped 13 bases, with 13 bases sitting between them. Germline-derived CDR1 and CDR2 are MDHEN and SYDVKM. The CDR3 covers 11 residues. The CDR3 sequence is CASSHREKQYF. The CDR3 coding sequence is TGTGCCAGCAGCCACCGGGAGAAGCAGTACTTC.

This clonotype was observed a single time. This may stem from a read error, because a much larger clone lies one nucleotide away. The V and J genes are TRBV10-3 and TRBJ2-1; 9 bases fit TRBD1. The end of the DNA fits TRBJ2-7 better, so the J call may be wrong. Germline V gene lookup returns CDR1 ENHRY and CDR2 SYGVKD. CDR3 size: 14 residues. CDR3 sequence (DNA): TGTGCCGTCAGTCCTGGGACAGGGTCGGCCGAGCAGTACTTC. Encoded protein: CAVSPGTGSAEQYF.

V and J are TRBV20-1 and TRBJ2-5, with unresolved D. Germline lookup yields CDR1 DFQATT and CDR2 SNEGSKA (reference sequence). Trimming left V 0 bases short and J 5 bases short, with 13 bases between. This CDR3 contains 14 residues. The CDR3 reads CSAREWEGRETQYF. In nucleotides, the CDR3 is TGCAGTGCTAGAGAATGGGAAGGTCGGGAGACCCAGTACTTC.

This clonotype was observed a handful of times. The J gene is TRBJ1-2, the V gene TRBV12-3 or TRBV12-4; a possible D gene is TRBD1 (6 bases). Trimming removed 5 bases from V and 4 bases from J, with 23 bases in between. This CDR3 is 17 amino acids long. The CDR3 sequence: CASSPMGGQPGGYGYTF. For the CDR3, the DNA is TGTGCCAGCAGTCCGATGGGGGGACAACCTGGGGGCTATGGCTACACCTTC.

On this clonotype: One end of the junction varies from germline; a read error may be responsible. V and J are TRBV28 and TRBJ2-4, with D tentatively TRBD1 or TRBD2 (5 bases each). The germline gives CDR1 MDHEN, CDR2 SYDVKM. The CDR3 totals 14 residues. This chain's CDR3 is CASEGPIAKNIRYF. CDR3 DNA sequence: TGTGCCAGCGAGGGGCCAATAGCCAAAAACATTCGGTACTTC.

The table lists this clonotype with a few counts. The V and J genes are TRBV5-1 and TRBJ2-1; 10 nucleotides line up with TRBD2. The CDR3 runs 16 residues. V lost 4 bases and J lost 4; bases outside the gene matches: 8. Germline CDR1 and CDR2: SGHRS and YFSETQ. CDR3 nucleotide sequence: TGCGCCAGCAGCCCGTTCCCTAGCGGGAGTTACAATGAGCAGTTCTTC. Protein: CASSPFPSGSYNEQFF. Full variable domain (rest looked up from reference TRBV5-1 and TRBJ2-1): KAGVTQTPRYLIKTRGQQVTLSCSPISGHRSVSWYQQTPGQGLQFLFEYFSETQRNKGNFPGRFSGRQFSNSRSEMNVSTLELGDSALYLCASSPFPSGSYNEQFFGPGTRLTVL.